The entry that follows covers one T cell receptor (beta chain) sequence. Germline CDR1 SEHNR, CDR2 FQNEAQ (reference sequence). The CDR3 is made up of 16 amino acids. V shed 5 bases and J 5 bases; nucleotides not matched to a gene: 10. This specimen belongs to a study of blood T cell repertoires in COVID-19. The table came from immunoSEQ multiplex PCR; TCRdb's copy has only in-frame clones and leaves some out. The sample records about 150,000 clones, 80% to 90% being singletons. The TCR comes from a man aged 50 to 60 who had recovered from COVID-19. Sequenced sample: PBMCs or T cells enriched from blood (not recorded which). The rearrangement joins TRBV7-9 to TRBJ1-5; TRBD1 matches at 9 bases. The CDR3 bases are TGTGCCAGCAGCGGAAAGGATACAGGGGGCGATCAGCCCCAGCATTTT. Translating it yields CASSGKDTGGDQPQHF.